Each of the 6 T cell receptor beta chains below was sequenced from the same sample in a study of T cell repertoires in cytomegalovirus infection. One entry per CDR3 protein, called by TCRdb with MiXCR from the reads. The sample includes more than 150,000 distinct CDR3 sequences, under 25% of them seen just once. The sample taken for sequencing was PBMCs. These receptors all stem from a human donor in good health (CMV status not recorded). Some clones in this sample may be carry-over from other donors' samples.

This clonotype was counted ten times or more. The chain links TRBV7-8 to TRBJ1-1, with 8 bases aligning to TRBD1. CDR1 and CDR2 (germline): SGHVS, FQNEAQ. The CDR3 is 16 amino acids. V gave up 5 bases and J gave up 2 bases; unmatched junction bases: 10. CDR3 nucleotide sequence: TGTGCCAGCAGCGAAGACAGGGGCCGACGAAACACTGAAGCTTTCTTT. It translates to CASSEDRGRRNTEAFF.

The chain is built from TRBV9 and TRBJ1-2, with 8 bases matching TRBD1. This CDR3 is built from 15 residues. Germline V gene lookup returns CDR1 SGDLS and CDR2 YYNGEE. J lost 3 bases, V lost 3 bases, and 7 bases had no gene match. CDR3 nucleotide sequence: TGTGCCAGCAGCGGTCGGACAGGGCCGGACTATGGCTACACCTTC. Protein: CASSGRTGPDYGYTF. The full variable domain, rest sourced from reference TRBV9 and TRBJ1-2, is DSGVTQTPKHLITATGQRVTLRCSPRSGDLSVYWYQQSLDQGLQFLIQYYNGEERAKGNILERFSAQQFPDLHSELNLSSLELGDSALYFCASSGRTGPDYGYTFGSGTRLTVV.

This chain uses TRBV4-3 with TRBJ2-2; D not resolved. The ends were cut back, 1 base at V and 3 bases at J, with 3 bases in the middle. This CDR3 spans 13 amino acids. Germline-derived CDR1 and CDR2 are LGHNA and YSLEER. The CDR3 reads CASSQVYTGELFF. The CDR3 nucleotides read TGCGCCAGCAGCCAAGTTTACACCGGGGAGCTGTTTTTT.

This clonotype was counted many times. The rearrangement links TRBV12-3 or TRBV12-4 to TRBJ1-2; D is unresolved. The ends were cut back, 6 bases at V and 2 bases at J, with 7 bases in the middle. This CDR3 spans 12 amino acids. The CDR3 DNA reads TGTGCCAGCAGCTCGTCGAACTATGGCTACACCTTC. Translating gives CASSSSNYGYTF.

This clonotype has a handful of counts. The chain carries TRBV28 and TRBJ2-5; no firm D call. V was trimmed by 3 bases and J by 5 bases, leaving 7 bases between them. From germline, CDR1 is MDHEN and CDR2 SYDVKM. The CDR3 spans 12 residues. The CDR3 loop is CASSLIWETQYF. In DNA, the CDR3 is TGTGCCAGCAGTTTGATTTGGGAGACCCAGTACTTC.

A few counts support this clonotype. The chain combines TRBV6-1 with TRBJ2-1; 7 positions agree with TRBD2. After removal of 8 bases from V and 3 bases from J, the junction contained 7 bases not matched to a gene. Germline CDR1 MNHNS, CDR2 SASEGT. The CDR3 loop spans 14 amino acids. The CDR3 bases are TGTGCCAGCGCCGCGGGGGAGGACTACAATGAGCAGTTCTTC. Translation gives CASAAGEDYNEQFF.